The source of this TCR beta chain is a study of T cell repertoires in cytomegalovirus infection. This clonotype has more than one count but fewer than ten. Its antigen is not known. TCRdb re-derived calls from the reads in MiXCR, one entry per CDR3 protein. The sample includes around 800,000 distinct CDR3 sequences, 30% to 35% of them seen just once. The sample in question was cultured CD8+ T cells from PBMCs, obtained from culture after CMV antigen stimulation. The clonotype originates from a human donor in good health (CMV status not recorded). Some clones in this sample may be carry-over from other donors' samples.

CDR3: CASSTLRDKYNEQFF. The DNA for the CDR3 is TGTGCCAGTAGTACTCTAAGGGACAAGTACAATGAGCAGTTCTTC. The chain carries TRBV19 and TRBJ2-1; D is possibly TRBD1 (6 bases). Trimming removed 4 bases from V and 4 bases from J, with 14 bases in between. This CDR3 comprises 15 residues. Germline-derived CDR1 and CDR2 are LNHDA and SQIVND (reference sequence). The entire variable domain, with the rest obtained from reference TRBV19 and TRBJ2-1, is as follows: DGGITQSPKYLFRKEGQNVTLSCEQNLNHDAMYWYRQDPGQGLRLIYYSQIVNDFQKGDIAEGYSVSREKKESFPLTVTSAQKNPTAFYLCASSTLRDKYNEQFFGPGTRLTVL.